The rows below give T cell receptor beta chains drawn from one sample of a study of T-cell reconstitution after alpha-beta-depleted transplantation in children. TCRdb fed the PCR reads into MiXCR, producing one record per CDR3 protein. Of roughly 500,000 distinct CDR3 sequences in the sample, 15% to 20% were seen once. Sequencing was performed on PBMCs from the stem cell graft donor, taken from the stem cell graft. The origin of the receptors is a human donor who donated a stem cell graft to a child with acute lymphoblastic leukemia. Both conserved end residues are part of each CDR3. Each record gives: clone size, J gene, V gene, D gene, CDR3 DNA, CDR3 protein. A D gene is named only where the DNA matches it firmly. Clone size, where shown, is once, few, many, or a class for clones that have expanded.

abundance: many
j_gene: TRBJ2-1
v_gene: TRBV7-6
d_gene: .
CDR3nt: TGTGCCAGCAGCTTAGATATGGATGAGCAGTTCTTC
CDR3aa: CASSLDMDEQFF

abundance: .
j_gene: TRBJ2-1
v_gene: TRBV30
d_gene: TRBD1
CDR3nt: TGTGCCTGGACCCCCCTCGACAGGGACGAGCAGTTCTTC
CDR3aa: CAWTPLDRDEQFF

abundance: .
j_gene: TRBJ2-2
v_gene: TRBV7-6
d_gene: TRBD2
CDR3nt: TGTGCCAGCATCGGACTAGCGGGAGTCACCGGGGAGCTGTTTTTT
CDR3aa: CASIGLAGVTGELFF

abundance: few
j_gene: TRBJ2-1
v_gene: TRBV15
d_gene: .
CDR3nt: TGTGCCACCAGCGGGGGGGGCAGCCTATTCGAGCAGTTCTTC
CDR3aa: CATSGGGSLFEQFF

abundance: .
j_gene: TRBJ1-1
v_gene: TRBV28
d_gene: .
CDR3nt: TGTGCCAGCAGTGGCCGGGACCGCCCGGCGGGCACTGAAGCTTTCTTT
CDR3aa: CASSGRDRPAGTEAFF

abundance: few
j_gene: TRBJ2-7
v_gene: TRBV5-1
d_gene: .
CDR3nt: TGCGCCAGCAACCCCACCGACTCCTACGAGCAGTACTTC
CDR3aa: CASNPTDSYEQYF

abundance: few
j_gene: TRBJ2-7
v_gene: TRBV4-1
d_gene: TRBD2
CDR3nt: TGCGCCAGCAGCCCATTAGCGGGGTCTATCCGGGAGCAGTACTTC
CDR3aa: CASSPLAGSIREQYF

abundance: few
j_gene: TRBJ2-1
v_gene: TRBV5-1
d_gene: .
CDR3nt: TGCGCCAGCAGCCGGGGGCTCTCCTACAATGAGCAGTTCTTC
CDR3aa: CASSRGLSYNEQFF

abundance: .
j_gene: TRBJ1-4
v_gene: TRBV21-1
d_gene: .
CDR3nt: TGTGCCAGCAGCAATCTACCGTGCTCTAATGAAAAACTGTTTTTT
CDR3aa: CASSNLPCSNEKLFF

abundance: .
j_gene: TRBJ1-5
v_gene: TRBV12-3/TRBV12-4
d_gene: .
CDR3nt: TGTGCCAGCAGTCCTTCCTCCGGGGGCCAGCCCCAGCATTTT
CDR3aa: CASSPSSGGQPQHF

abundance: .
j_gene: TRBJ2-3
v_gene: TRBV10-1
d_gene: .
CDR3nt: TGCGCCAGCAGCCTGGGACCCGTGGATACGCAGTATTTT
CDR3aa: CASSLGPVDTQYF

abundance: .
j_gene: TRBJ1-3
v_gene: TRBV21-1
d_gene: .
CDR3nt: TGTGCCAGCAGCAAAGTGCAGGGACAGATCTCTGGAAACACCATATATTTT
CDR3aa: CASSKVQGQISGNTIYF

abundance: many
j_gene: TRBJ2-7
v_gene: TRBV5-5
d_gene: TRBD2
CDR3nt: TGTGCCAGCAGCTTGGAGTGGGGGGGCGAGCAGTACTTC
CDR3aa: CASSLEWGGEQYF

abundance: few
j_gene: TRBJ2-1
v_gene: TRBV20-1
d_gene: .
CDR3nt: TGCAGTGCTAGTCCCACCAGCGCCGGGCTAGCTCAGTTCTTC
CDR3aa: CSASPTSAGLAQFF

abundance: .
j_gene: TRBJ2-5
v_gene: TRBV7-2
d_gene: .
CDR3nt: TGTGCCAGCAGCTTAGCGCCGGGCCCTAAAGACTTC
CDR3aa: CASSLAPGPKDF

abundance: .
j_gene: TRBJ2-1
v_gene: TRBV24-1
d_gene: TRBD1
CDR3nt: TGTGCCACCAGTGATGCACATATGGACAGGGGCGGGCAGTTCTTC
CDR3aa: CATSDAHMDRGGQFF

abundance: once
j_gene: TRBJ2-5
v_gene: TRBV11-2
d_gene: TRBD1
CDR3nt: TGTGCCAGCAGCGGGCGGAGTACAGGGGGCTTCCAGTACTTC
CDR3aa: CASSGRSTGGFQYF

abundance: few
j_gene: TRBJ1-1
v_gene: TRBV14
d_gene: .
CDR3nt: TGTGCCAGCAGCCAAGCTCCGGGAACGGCTGAAGCTTTCTTT
CDR3aa: CASSQAPGTAEAFF

abundance: .
j_gene: TRBJ1-2
v_gene: TRBV29-1
d_gene: .
CDR3nt: TGCAGCGTTGACGGGGGAAGGAACTATGGCTACACCTTC
CDR3aa: CSVDGGRNYGYTF

abundance: .
j_gene: TRBJ1-2
v_gene: TRBV20-1
d_gene: .
CDR3nt: TGCAGTGCTAGTCCGGGGGCTGGTGGCTACACCTTC
CDR3aa: CSASPGAGGYTF

abundance: many
j_gene: TRBJ2-1
v_gene: TRBV5-1
d_gene: TRBD2
CDR3nt: TGCCCCCAGAGAGGCGGGAGGCTCTACAATGAGCAGTTCTTC
CDR3aa: CPQRGGRLYNEQFF

abundance: few
j_gene: TRBJ2-1
v_gene: TRBV9
d_gene: .
CDR3nt: TGTGCCAGCAGCGTACGCGAAAGCTCCTACAATGAGCAGTTCTTC
CDR3aa: CASSVRESSYNEQFF

abundance: .
j_gene: TRBJ2-3
v_gene: TRBV5-1
d_gene: TRBD1
CDR3nt: TGCGCCAGCAGCTTGGCCGGTGGGACAGGGAGTCCCGCTACGCAGTATTTT
CDR3aa: CASSLAGGTGSPATQYF

abundance: .
j_gene: TRBJ2-1
v_gene: TRBV12-5
d_gene: .
CDR3nt: TGTGCTAGTGGTCTTGAGGAGTACACGGCCTCCAATGAGCAGTTCTTC
CDR3aa: CASGLEEYTASNEQFF

abundance: .
j_gene: TRBJ2-3
v_gene: TRBV10-3
d_gene: .
CDR3nt: TGTGCCATCAGTGACCCCGGGACTCCCCGCACAGATACGCAGTATTTT
CDR3aa: CAISDPGTPRTDTQYF

abundance: .
j_gene: TRBJ2-1
v_gene: TRBV24-1
d_gene: .
CDR3nt: TGTGCCACCAGTGACCTCGGGGGTAGGAGAGACCTCAATGAGCAGTTCTTC
CDR3aa: CATSDLGGRRDLNEQFF

abundance: few
j_gene: TRBJ2-2
v_gene: TRBV7-3
d_gene: TRBD1
CDR3nt: TGTGCCAGCAGCCCTCAGGGGGCAGGTACCGGGGAGCTGTTTTTT
CDR3aa: CASSPQGAGTGELFF

abundance: .
j_gene: TRBJ2-7
v_gene: TRBV18
d_gene: .
CDR3nt: TGTGCCACAAACCTTGACGAGCAGTACTTC
CDR3aa: CATNLDEQYF

abundance: once
j_gene: TRBJ1-2
v_gene: TRBV11-2
d_gene: .
CDR3nt: TGTGCCAGCAGCTTAGTGTTTTCGTGGGGGCGCGAGATCCTTGGCTACACCTTC
CDR3aa: CASSLVFSWGREILGYTF

abundance: many
j_gene: TRBJ2-3
v_gene: TRBV5-5
d_gene: .
CDR3nt: TGTGCCAGCAGCTTTGGTCAGGGCTCTGGCACAGATACGCAGTATTTT
CDR3aa: CASSFGQGSGTDTQYF

abundance: few
j_gene: TRBJ1-1
v_gene: TRBV5-1
d_gene: .
CDR3nt: TGCGCCAGCAGCTTGGGCAGGGACGGCCCCTACGAAGCTTTCTTT
CDR3aa: CASSLGRDGPYEAFF

abundance: few
j_gene: TRBJ1-1
v_gene: TRBV4-1
d_gene: TRBD1
CDR3nt: TGCGCCAGCAGCCTTCTCTTAGGACAGGGGATGAACACTGAAGCTTTCTTT
CDR3aa: CASSLLLGQGMNTEAFF

abundance: .
j_gene: TRBJ1-1
v_gene: TRBV12-2
d_gene: .
CDR3nt: .
CDR3aa: CASRWAGGSGTEAFF

abundance: .
j_gene: TRBJ1-3
v_gene: TRBV13
d_gene: .
CDR3nt: TGTGCCAGCAGCTTGGTTTTTCCTGGAAACACCATATATTTT
CDR3aa: CASSLVFPGNTIYF

abundance: few
j_gene: TRBJ2-5
v_gene: TRBV7-9
d_gene: .
CDR3nt: TGTGCCAGCAGCCCCACCGGGACCGAGGAGACCCAGTACTTC
CDR3aa: CASSPTGTEETQYF

abundance: few
j_gene: TRBJ2-7
v_gene: TRBV10-3
d_gene: TRBD2
CDR3nt: TGTGCCATCAGGCCGGCGGGAGAGTACGAGCAGTACTTC
CDR3aa: CAIRPAGEYEQYF

abundance: few
j_gene: TRBJ2-1
v_gene: TRBV12-3/TRBV12-4
d_gene: .
CDR3nt: TGTGCCAGCAGTTTTATCCACTATGAGCAGTTCTTT
CDR3aa: CASSFIHYEQFF

abundance: .
j_gene: TRBJ2-1
v_gene: TRBV5-1
d_gene: TRBD2
CDR3nt: TGCGCCAGCAGCTTTACTAGCGGGACTCTGGGGCAAAATGAGCAGTTCTTC
CDR3aa: CASSFTSGTLGQNEQFF